Shown below are 3 T cell receptor beta chains from a single sample sequenced in a study of blood T cells in healthy people across ages. Primers used in a second PCR of roughly 6 to 12 cycles were a sample-barcoded 5' primer and a J-beta primer mix. Each CDR3 protein is one row after TCRdb ran MiXCR on the 5' RACE reads. The profile shows some 1,800,000 distinct CDR3 sequences, about two fifths of them singletons. The sample comprised blood. The source is a human donor in good health.

Of note for this clonotype: With a much larger clone just one base away, this may be a read error. The chain couples TRBV4-3 to TRBJ1-2, with 7 bases aligning to TRBD1. This CDR3 is 15 amino acids long. Germline-derived CDR1 and CDR2 are LGHNA and YSLEER. The CDR3 loop reads CAGSQDEGGFYGYTF. The CDR3 bases are TGCGCCGGCAGCCAAGACGAAGGGGGCTTCTATGGCTACACCTTC.

This clonotype was seen many times. J is TRBJ2-5 and V is TRBV10-3; maybe TRBD2 (5 bases). Germline V gives CDR1 ENHRY, CDR2 SYGVKD. V shed 0 bases and J shed 5 bases, with 16 bases lying between them. This CDR3 spans 16 amino acids. The CDR3 protein is CAISESERVYPETQYF. For the CDR3, the DNA is TGTGCCATCAGTGAGTCGGAGAGGGTATATCCGGAGACCCAGTACTTC.

The rearrangement uses TRBV6-2 or TRBV6-3 and TRBJ2-6, with D possibly matching TRBD1 (5 bases). This CDR3 contains 16 residues. Germline V gene sequence: CDR1 MNHEY, CDR2 SVGEGT. Trimming took 5 bases from V and 2 from J, leaving 13 bases between them. The CDR3 DNA reads TGTGCCAGCAGTCCCCTTAAGACAGCTGGGGCCAACGTCCTGACTTTC. Residues: CASSPLKTAGANVLTF.